Each of the 10 T cell receptor beta chains below was sequenced from the same sample in a study of blood T cell repertoires in COVID-19. Measured with immunoSEQ multiplex PCR; TCRdb has only the in-frame clones, and not every one. Among about 190,000 clones listed, approximately 88% were seen once. Sequencing was done on a sample of PBMCs or T cells enriched from blood (not recorded which). All receptors come from a woman aged 25 to 39 who had recovered from COVID-19.

This clone appeared a single time. This chain joins TRBV14 and TRBJ1-1, with a weak D call TRBD1 (5 bases). V was pared by 0 bases and J by 11 bases, with 10 bases between. The V gene's germline CDR1 is SGHDN and CDR2 FVKESK. This CDR3 comprises 12 residues. The CDR3 region has the DNA TGTGCCAGCAGCCAAGATGCGGGGCAGGCTTTCTTT. Protein: CASSQDAGQAFF.

The J gene is TRBJ2-5, the V gene TRBV18; possible D gene TRBD1, 5 bases. This CDR3 comprises 15 residues. The germline V gene encodes CDR1 KGHSH and CDR2 LQKENI. Trimming stripped 6 bases from V and 1 base from J, with 15 bases between. The CDR3 sequence: CASSALGAAQETQYF. The CDR3 DNA sequence: TGTGCCAGCTCCGCCTTAGGGGCCGCCCAAGAGACCCAGTACTTC.

V gene TRBV6-5 combines with J gene TRBJ2-3; a weak D match, TRBD2 (5 bases). The CDR3 runs to 13 residues. Germline V gene sequence: CDR1 MNHEY, CDR2 SVGAGI. V was cut by 4 bases and J by 1 base, with 6 bases left in between. For the CDR3, the DNA is TGTGCCAGCAGTTTGGAGGGCACAGATACGCAGTATTTT. It codes for CASSLEGTDTQYF.

The J gene is TRBJ1-3, the V gene TRBV10-2, with D possibly matching TRBD1 (5 bases). The CDR3 has 15 amino acids. Germline CDR1 is WSHSY and CDR2 is SAAADI. Deletions cut 6 bases from V and 2 bases from J, with 14 bases between. Here the CDR3 reads CASRTGAGAGNTIYF. The CDR3 bases are TGCGCCAGCAGGACTGGGGCGGGGGCTGGAAACACCATATATTTT.

The rearrangement links TRBV5-6 to TRBJ2-3; 10 bases agree with TRBD2. Germline V gives CDR1 SGHDT, CDR2 YYEEEE. After removal of 1 base from V and 14 bases from J, the junction contained 4 bases not matched to a gene. The CDR3 loop spans 12 amino acids. The CDR3 nucleotides read TGTGCCAGCAGCTTGCAAGCGGGAGGGCCGTATTTT. Translated: CASSLQAGGPYF. The full variable domain, in which reference TRBV5-6 and TRBJ2-3 provide the parts outside the CDR3, is DAGVTQSPTHLIKTRGQQVTLRCSPKSGHDTVSWYQQALGQGPQFIFQYYEEEERQRGNFPDRFSGHQFPNYSSELNVNALLLGDSALYLCASSLQAGGPYFGPGTRLTVL.

The chain joins TRBV6-6 to TRBJ2-5; D is undetermined. The CDR3 length is 14 residues. In germline, CDR1 is MNHNY, CDR2 SVGAGI (reference sequence). V was shortened by 2 bases and J by 5 bases, with 12 bases between the two germline ends. CDR3 in DNA: TGTGCCAGCAGTTACCGCTCTAGTGTTGAGACCCAGTACTTC. Translated: CASSYRSSVETQYF.

The chain has TRBV3-1 (or the pseudogene TRBV3-2) and TRBJ1-6; no clear D. Germline V gene data show CDR1 as LGHDT and CDR2 as YNNKEL (reference sequence). This CDR3 is 12 amino acids long. Trimming stripped 4 bases from V and 10 bases from J, with 8 bases between. CDR3 loop: CASSPRWSPLHF. In nucleotides, the CDR3 is TGTGCCAGCAGCCCCAGGTGGTCACCCCTCCACTTT.

As DNA, the CDR3 is TGTGCCAGCAGTTTCGATGGAGGGGGCAGGGGTCAGCCCCAGCATTTT. Residues: CASSFDGGGRGQPQHF. The chain joins TRBV28 to TRBJ1-5; 7 bases agree with TRBD1. Germline-derived CDR1 and CDR2 are MDHEN and SYDVKM. Trimming took 3 bases from V and 6 from J; bases not matched to a gene: 11. The CDR3 has 16 residues.

J is TRBJ2-7 and V is TRBV6-1; unclear D gene. The CDR3 is 14 amino acids. V lost 0 bases and J 4 bases, leaving 10 bases between the germline ends. From germline, CDR1 is MNHNS and CDR2 SASEGT. CDR3 in DNA: TGTGCCAGCAGTGAAGCATGGCCTCATTACGAGCAGTACGTC. Encoded protein: CASSEAWPHYEQYV.

The chain links TRBV19 to TRBJ1-3; no clear D gene. The germline CDR1 and CDR2 sequences are LNHDA and SQIVND (reference sequence). Trimming cost V 10 bases and J 1 base, with 29 bases left between them. This CDR3 is built from 19 residues. CDR3 bases: TGTGCCACCACTCAGGATGGCGAGACGAATAGGAAATCTGGAAACACCATATATTTT. Its translation is CATTQDGETNRKSGNTIYF.